The rows below give T cell receptor beta chains drawn from one sample of a study of graft-versus-host responses after intestinal transplantation. Libraries were prepared by immunoSEQ multiplex PCR; TCRdb keeps only in-frame clonotypes and omits some of them. Of about 14,000 clones listed, around three fifths are singletons. Sequencing used ileum tissue, obtained 524 days after transplant. These receptors were obtained from a human patient who received an intestinal transplant, so some T cells may come from the graft donor. Each CDR3 is given without its conserved first and last residue. Each record gives: clone size, V gene, J gene, CDR3 protein. Only some rows state a clone size, as once, few, many or a class for expanded clones.

clone size: .; V gene: TRBV30; J gene: TRBJ1-1; CDR3 protein: AWSVLRNTEAF
clone size: few; V gene: TRBV6-4; J gene: TRBJ2-6; CDR3 protein: ASSPTERSGANVLT
clone size: .; V gene: TRBV30; J gene: TRBJ2-1; CDR3 protein: AWSSGTSGGVEQF
clone size: .; V gene: TRBV6-5; J gene: TRBJ2-2; CDR3 protein: ASSYGGGAVTGELF
clone size: .; V gene: TRBV7-6; J gene: TRBJ2-1; CDR3 protein: ASSSQGPYNEQF
clone size: .; V gene: TRBV7-2; J gene: TRBJ1-5; CDR3 protein: ASSLWAGRDQPQH
clone size: .; V gene: TRBV11-2; J gene: TRBJ2-1; CDR3 protein: ASSLGQGSYNEQF
clone size: few; V gene: TRBV29-1; J gene: TRBJ2-7; CDR3 protein: SVVVQGISYEQY
clone size: .; V gene: TRBV30; J gene: TRBJ2-5; CDR3 protein: ACPMDSQETQY
clone size: .; V gene: TRBV9; J gene: TRBJ1-2; CDR3 protein: ASSVRAGYGYT
clone size: .; V gene: TRBV4-3; J gene: TRBJ1-2; CDR3 protein: ASSQLDRGYGYT
clone size: few; V gene: TRBV5-6; J gene: TRBJ1-4; CDR3 protein: ASSRTLGRDNEKLF
clone size: .; V gene: TRBV14; J gene: TRBJ2-7; CDR3 protein: ASSRRTGGLYEQY
clone size: few; V gene: TRBV5-8; J gene: TRBJ2-2; CDR3 protein: ASSEGLYTGELF
clone size: .; V gene: TRBV7-2; J gene: TRBJ1-2; CDR3 protein: ASSRTGEGGNGYT
clone size: few; V gene: TRBV7-2; J gene: TRBJ1-6; CDR3 protein: ASSSLYNSPLH
clone size: few; V gene: TRBV10-1; J gene: TRBJ1-2; CDR3 protein: ASSLGQNYGYT
clone size: medium-sized; V gene: TRBV9; J gene: TRBJ2-3; CDR3 protein: ASSTSLADTQY
clone size: .; V gene: TRBV6-6; J gene: TRBJ2-5; CDR3 protein: ASSYMGGPIQETQY
clone size: .; V gene: TRBV19; J gene: TRBJ1-5; CDR3 protein: ASSMGTHSNQPQH
clone size: .; V gene: TRBV19; J gene: TRBJ2-3; CDR3 protein: ASSPEAGGPDTQY
clone size: once; V gene: TRBV9; J gene: TRBJ2-1; CDR3 protein: ASSVETSGGKLYNEQF
clone size: .; V gene: TRBV12-2; J gene: TRBJ2-1; CDR3 protein: ASRLVRRDSHQNNEQF
clone size: .; V gene: TRBV19; J gene: TRBJ2-6; CDR3 protein: ASSIFHIGVSGANVLT
clone size: .; V gene: TRBV6-5; J gene: TRBJ2-5; CDR3 protein: ATSTGGETQY
clone size: .; V gene: TRBV30; J gene: TRBJ1-5; CDR3 protein: AWHRNHQPQH
clone size: few; V gene: TRBV9; J gene: TRBJ1-4; CDR3 protein: ASSGQPTNEKLF
clone size: once; V gene: TRBV14; J gene: TRBJ1-2; CDR3 protein: ASSQDNRGYGYT
clone size: .; V gene: TRBV2; J gene: TRBJ2-1; CDR3 protein: ASRERLEQF
clone size: .; V gene: TRBV10-1; J gene: TRBJ2-1; CDR3 protein: ASSEDSRAYNEQF
clone size: .; V gene: TRBV6-6; J gene: TRBJ1-6; CDR3 protein: ASSQGQDPYNSPLH
clone size: large; V gene: TRBV27; J gene: TRBJ2-5; CDR3 protein: ASSLRTGQETQY
clone size: medium-sized; V gene: TRBV7-2; J gene: TRBJ2-7; CDR3 protein: ASSLDRVGYEQY
clone size: .; V gene: TRBV9; J gene: TRBJ2-7; CDR3 protein: ASSVGWTGSYEQY
clone size: .; V gene: TRBV7-2; J gene: TRBJ1-1; CDR3 protein: ASSIRRTEEAF
clone size: .; V gene: TRBV18; J gene: TRBJ1-1; CDR3 protein: ASSPAGLNTEAF